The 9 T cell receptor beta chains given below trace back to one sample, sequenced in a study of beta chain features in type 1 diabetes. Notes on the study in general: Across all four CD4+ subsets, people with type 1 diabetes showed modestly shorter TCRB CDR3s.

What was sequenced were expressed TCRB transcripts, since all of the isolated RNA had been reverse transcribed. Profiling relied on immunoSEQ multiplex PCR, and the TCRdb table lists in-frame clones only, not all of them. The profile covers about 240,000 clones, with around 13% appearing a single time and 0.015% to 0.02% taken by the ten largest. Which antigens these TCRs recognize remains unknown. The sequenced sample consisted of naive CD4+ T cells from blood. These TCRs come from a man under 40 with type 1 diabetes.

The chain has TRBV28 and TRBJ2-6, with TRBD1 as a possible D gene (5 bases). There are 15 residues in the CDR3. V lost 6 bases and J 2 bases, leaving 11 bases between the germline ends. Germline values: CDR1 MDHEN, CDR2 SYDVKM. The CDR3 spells CASRPGQPGANVLTF. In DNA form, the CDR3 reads TGTGCCAGCAGACCCGGACAACCTGGGGCCAACGTCCTGACTTTC.

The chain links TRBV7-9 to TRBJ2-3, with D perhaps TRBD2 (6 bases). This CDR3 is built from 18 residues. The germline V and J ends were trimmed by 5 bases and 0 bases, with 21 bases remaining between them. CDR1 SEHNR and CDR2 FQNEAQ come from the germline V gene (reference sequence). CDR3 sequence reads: CASSPGGSGKPSTDTQYF. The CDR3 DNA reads TGTGCCAGCAGCCCCGGGGGTAGCGGTAAACCTAGCACAGATACGCAGTATTTT. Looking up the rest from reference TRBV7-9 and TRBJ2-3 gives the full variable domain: DTGVSQNPRHKITKRGQNVTFRCDPISEHNRLYWYRQTLGQGPEFLTYFQNEAQLEKSRLLSDRFSAERPKGSFSTLEIQRTEQGDSAMYLCASSPGGSGKPSTDTQYFGPGTRLTVL.

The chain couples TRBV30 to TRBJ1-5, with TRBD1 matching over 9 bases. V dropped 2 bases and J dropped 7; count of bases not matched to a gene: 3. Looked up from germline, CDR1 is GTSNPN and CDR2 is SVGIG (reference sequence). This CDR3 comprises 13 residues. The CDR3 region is CAWSTGGGQPQHF. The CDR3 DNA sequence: TGTGCCTGGAGTACAGGGGGCGGCCAGCCCCAGCATTTT.

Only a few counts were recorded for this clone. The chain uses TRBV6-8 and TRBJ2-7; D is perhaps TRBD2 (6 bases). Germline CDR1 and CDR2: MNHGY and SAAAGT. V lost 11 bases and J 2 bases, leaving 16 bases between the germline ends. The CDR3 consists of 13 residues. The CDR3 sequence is CAVHWDLPYEQYF. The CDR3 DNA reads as TGTGCCGTACACTGGGACTTGCCCTACGAGCAGTACTTC.

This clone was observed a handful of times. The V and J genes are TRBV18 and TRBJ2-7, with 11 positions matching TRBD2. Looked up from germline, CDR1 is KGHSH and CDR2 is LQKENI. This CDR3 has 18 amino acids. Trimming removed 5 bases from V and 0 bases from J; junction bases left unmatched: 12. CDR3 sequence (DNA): TGTGCCAGCTCAGGGTCCCTTGGACTAGCGGGCCCCTCCTACGAGCAGTACTTC. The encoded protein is CASSGSLGLAGPSYEQYF.

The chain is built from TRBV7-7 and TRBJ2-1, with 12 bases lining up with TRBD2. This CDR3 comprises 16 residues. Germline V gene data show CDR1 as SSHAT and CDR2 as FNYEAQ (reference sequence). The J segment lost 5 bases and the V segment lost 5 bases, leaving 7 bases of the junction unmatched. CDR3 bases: TGTGCCAGCAGCGCAACCCGGACTAGCGGGGACAATGAGCAGTTCTTC. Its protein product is CASSATRTSGDNEQFF.

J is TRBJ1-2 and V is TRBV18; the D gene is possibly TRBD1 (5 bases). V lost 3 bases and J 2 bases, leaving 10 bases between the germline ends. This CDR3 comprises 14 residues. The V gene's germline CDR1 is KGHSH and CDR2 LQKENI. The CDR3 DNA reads TGTGCCAGCTCACCGCAGGGTATCAACTATGGCTACACCTTC. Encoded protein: CASSPQGINYGYTF. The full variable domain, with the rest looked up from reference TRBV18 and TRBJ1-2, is NAGVMQNPRHLVRRRGQEARLRCSPMKGHSHVYWYRQLPEEGLKFMVYLQKENIIDESGMPKERFSAEFPKEGPSILRIQQVVRGDSAAYFCASSPQGINYGYTFGSGTRLTVV.

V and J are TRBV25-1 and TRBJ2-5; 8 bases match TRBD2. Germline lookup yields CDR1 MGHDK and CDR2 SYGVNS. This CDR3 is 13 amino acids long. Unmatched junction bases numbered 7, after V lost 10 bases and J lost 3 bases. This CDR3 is CATSLAGKETQYF. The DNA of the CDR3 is TGTGCCACTAGCTTAGCGGGGAAAGAGACCCAGTACTTC.

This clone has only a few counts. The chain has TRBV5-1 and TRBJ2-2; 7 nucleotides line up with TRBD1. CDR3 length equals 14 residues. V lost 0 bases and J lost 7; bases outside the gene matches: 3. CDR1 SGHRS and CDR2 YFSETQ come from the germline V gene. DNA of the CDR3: TGCGCCAGCAGCTTGGGACAGGGCGGCGGGGAGCTGTTTTTT. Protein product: CASSLGQGGGELFF.